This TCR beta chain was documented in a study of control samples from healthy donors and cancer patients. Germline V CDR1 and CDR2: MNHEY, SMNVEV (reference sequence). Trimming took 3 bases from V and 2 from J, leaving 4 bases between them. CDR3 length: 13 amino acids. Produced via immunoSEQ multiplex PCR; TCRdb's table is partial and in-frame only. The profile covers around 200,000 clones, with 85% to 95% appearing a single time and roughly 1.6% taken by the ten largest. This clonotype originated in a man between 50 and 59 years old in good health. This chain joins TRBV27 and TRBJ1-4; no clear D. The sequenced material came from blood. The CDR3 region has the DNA TGTGCCAGCAGTTTCTTGACTAATGAAAAACTGTTTTTT. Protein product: CASSFLTNEKLFF. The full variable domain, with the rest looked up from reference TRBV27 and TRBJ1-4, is EAQVTQNPRYLITVTGKKLTVTCSQNMNHEYMSWYRQDPGLGLRQIYYSMNVEVTDKGDVPEGYKVSRKEKRNFPLILESPSPNQTSLYFCASSFLTNEKLFFGSGTQLSVL.